This entry lists 30 T cell receptor beta chains sequenced from one sample in a study of blood T cell repertoires in COVID-19. Assay: immunoSEQ multiplex PCR; the TCRdb copy retains only in-frame clones and omits some. Among some 97,000 clones listed, approximately 87% were seen once. The specimen sequenced was peripheral blood. These receptors all come from a human donor in a cohort sampled during active COVID-19.

This clone was recorded once. This sequence joins TRBV9 and TRBJ2-1; 12 bases are shared with TRBD2. The ends lost 0 bases at V and 7 bases at J; junction bases unmatched: 5. CDR3 length equals 16 residues. Germline V gene lookup returns CDR1 SGDLS and CDR2 YYNGEE. CDR3 residues: CASSVGPSGGANEQFF. CDR3 in DNA: TGTGCCAGCAGCGTAGGCCCTAGCGGGGGGGCTAATGAGCAGTTCTTC.

The V gene is TRBV6-5, the J gene TRBJ2-5; TRBD1 matches 9 bases. Trimming cost V 7 bases and J 5 bases; bases outside gene matches: 11. Germline V gives CDR1 MNHEY, CDR2 SVGAGI. The CDR3 has 15 residues. The CDR3 DNA follows: TGTGCCAGCAAATTTACCGGGACAGGGTATGAGACCCAGTACTTC. This encodes CASKFTGTGYETQYF.

This rearrangement joins TRBV7-2 to TRBJ2-7; 9 positions agree with TRBD1. Germline-derived CDR1 and CDR2 are SGHTA and FQGNSA. This CDR3 has 15 amino acids. J lost 2 bases, V lost 5 bases, and 7 bases had no gene match. CDR3 region: CASSIRQGGAYEQYF. DNA of the CDR3: TGTGCCAGCAGCATCCGACAGGGGGGAGCCTACGAGCAGTACTTC.

The gene calls are TRBV29-1 and TRBJ2-3; D is unresolved. CDR1 and CDR2 (germline): SQVTM, ANQGSEA. V was shortened by 3 bases and J by 1 base, with 8 bases between the two germline ends. This CDR3 is built from 13 residues. This CDR3 is CSVDAAGTDTQYF. CDR3 bases: TGCAGCGTTGATGCGGCGGGCACAGATACGCAGTATTTT.

This chain links TRBV19 with TRBJ2-1; no firm D call. The CDR3 sequence is 14 residues long. Trimming pared 1 base from V and 3 bases from J, leaving 7 bases between. Per germline, CDR1 LNHDA and CDR2 SQIVND (reference sequence). DNA of the CDR3: TGTGCCAGTAGTATAGGCGACTTCTACAATGAGCAGTTCTTC. Protein: CASSIGDFYNEQFF.

The genes are TRBV7-9 and TRBJ2-3, with 8 bases identical to TRBD2. The CDR3 is 15 amino acids. Unmatched junction bases numbered 1, after V lost 1 base and J lost 1 base. The germline gives CDR1 SEHNR, CDR2 FQNEAQ (reference sequence). The CDR3 DNA reads as TGTGCCAGCAGCTTAGGACTAGCGCGCACAGATACGCAGTATTTT. Translated: CASSLGLARTDTQYF.

The chain joins TRBV6-5 to TRBJ2-7, with 9 bases aligning to TRBD1. The V and J ends lost 6 bases and 2 bases, in that order; junction bases with no gene match: 5. This CDR3 region has 14 residues. The germline V gene has CDR1 MNHEY and CDR2 SVGAGI. The CDR3: CASSLGQGTYEQYF. CDR3 nucleotides: TGTGCCAGCAGCCTGGGACAGGGAACCTACGAGCAGTACTTC.

This clone was seen once. The CDR3 sequence is CAWSTSGRARVNEQFF. The CDR3 nucleotides read TGTGCCTGGAGCACTAGCGGGAGGGCCCGGGTCAATGAGCAGTTCTTC. The rearrangement joins TRBV30 to TRBJ2-1; 13 nucleotides line up with TRBD2. Germline V gene data show CDR1 as GTSNPN and CDR2 as SVGIG (reference sequence). The CDR3 has 16 residues. V was clipped by 3 bases and J by 6 bases; unmatched bases: 8.

The rearrangement uses TRBV7-2 and TRBJ2-2; 14 positions match TRBD2. The CDR3 loop spans 16 amino acids. J was trimmed by 4 bases and V by 4 bases; bases with no gene match: 2. Germline assignment: CDR1 SGHTA and CDR2 FQGNSA. The CDR3 DNA reads TGTGCCAGCAGCTCGGGACTAGCGGGGGTCACCGGGGAGCTGTTTTTT. This sequence encodes CASSSGLAGVTGELFF.

The rearrangement uses TRBV7-8 and TRBJ1-1, with D maybe TRBD1 (6 bases). Germline V gene data show CDR1 as SGHVS and CDR2 as FQNEAQ. Between the trimmed V and J ends, which lost 5 bases and 6 bases, there was a span of 10 bases. The CDR3 has 12 amino acids. The CDR3 loop is CASSTGIPEAFF. The CDR3 nucleotides are TGTGCCAGCAGCACAGGGATCCCTGAAGCTTTCTTT.

This chain connects TRBV19 to TRBJ2-2; 11 bases fit TRBD2. The J segment lost 4 bases and the V segment lost 5 bases, leaving 9 bases of the junction unmatched. From germline, CDR1 is LNHDA and CDR2 SQIVND (reference sequence). CDR3 length equals 17 residues. In DNA, the CDR3 is TGTGCCAGTAGTCCCTTGACTAGCGGGACTCCCACCGGGGAGCTGTTTTTT. It yields the protein CASSPLTSGTPTGELFF.

In DNA form, the CDR3 reads TGTGCCAGCAGCCAGACATACAGGACAGCTGAAGCTTTCTTT. Translated, it gives CASSQTYRTAEAFF. This chain uses TRBV3-1 (or the pseudogene TRBV3-2) with TRBJ1-1; possibly TRBD1 for D (6 bases). This CDR3 region has 14 residues. CDR1 is LGHDT, CDR2 YNNKEL, per germline (reference sequence). Trimming shortened V by 3 bases and J by 6 bases, and 14 bases separated the two germline ends.

CDR3 sequence reads: CSVAIAGGAYEQYF. CDR3 nucleotide sequence: TGCAGCGTTGCAATCGCGGGAGGCGCCTACGAGCAGTACTTC. This sequence joins TRBV29-1 and TRBJ2-7; TRBD2 matches at 8 bases. Losses at the gene ends were 4 bases for V and 2 bases for J; bases not matched to a gene: 7. The CDR3 covers 14 residues. Germline CDR1 is SQVTM and CDR2 is ANQGSEA.

The chain links TRBV27 to TRBJ1-2; 7 positions match TRBD1. This CDR3 is 14 amino acids long. Germline-derived CDR1 and CDR2 are MNHEY and SMNVEV (reference sequence). V lost 5 bases and J lost 2; bases outside the gene matches: 5. The CDR3 nucleotides are TGTGCCAGCAGTCCCGGACAGGCAAACTATGGCTACACCTTC. This sequence encodes CASSPGQANYGYTF.

The J gene is TRBJ1-5, the V gene TRBV4-3; no firm D call. This CDR3 has 15 amino acids. V was pared by 2 bases and J by 0 bases, with 8 bases between. CDR1 is LGHNA, CDR2 YSLEER, per germline. CDR3 sequence: CASSQNGDSNQPQHF. DNA for the CDR3: TGCGCCAGCAGCCAAAACGGGGATAGCAATCAGCCCCAGCATTTT.

This chain joins TRBV10-3 and TRBJ1-1, with 7 bases that match TRBD1. V shed 1 base, J shed 7 bases, and the junction held 6 bases outside the gene matches. The V gene's germline CDR1 is ENHRY and CDR2 SYGVKD. This CDR3 contains 14 residues. CDR3 loop: CAISELGTVREAFF. The CDR3 DNA sequence: TGTGCCATCAGTGAGTTAGGGACAGTGCGTGAAGCTTTCTTT.

The gene calls are TRBV7-2 and TRBJ2-2, with 9 bases identical to TRBD1. CDR1 is SGHTA and CDR2 is FQGNSA in the germline V gene. CDR3 length: 16 residues. With 5 bases clipped from V and 3 bases from J, the junction kept 7 bases outside the gene matches. The CDR3 loop reads CASSGPGQGHTGELFF. The CDR3 nucleotides read TGTGCCAGCAGCGGGCCGGGACAGGGACACACCGGGGAGCTGTTTTTT.

The chain is built from TRBV5-4 and TRBJ1-1; TRBD1 matches 11 bases. V shed 4 bases, J shed 1 base, and the junction held 6 bases outside the gene matches. The germline CDR1 and CDR2 sequences are SGHNT and YYREEE (reference sequence). The CDR3 contains 16 residues. As DNA, the CDR3 is TGTGCCAGCAGCAGAGGACAGGGGGCAGCGAACACTGAAGCTTTCTTT. The encoded protein is CASSRGQGAANTEAFF.

The gene calls are TRBV29-1 and TRBJ1-1, with 7 bases aligning to TRBD1. CDR1 and CDR2 (germline): SQVTM, ANQGSEA. This CDR3 comprises 12 residues. V was clipped by 4 bases and J by 1 base; unmatched bases: 0. DNA of the CDR3: TGCAGCGTTGGACAGGGGAACACTGAAGCTTTCTTT. As protein: CSVGQGNTEAFF.

This rearrangement joins TRBV10-3 to TRBJ2-3; 11 nucleotides align to TRBD2. This CDR3 region has 17 residues. V was clipped by 2 bases and J by 5 bases; unmatched bases: 9. The germline V gene has CDR1 ENHRY and CDR2 SYGVKD. CDR3 nucleotides: TGTGCCATCAGTGAGACCCCTAGCGGGGGGCCCGGAGATACGCAGTATTTT. Protein sequence: CAISETPSGGPGDTQYF.

Here the CDR3 DNA reads TGTGCCAGTAGTATCAGAGAACAGTTCTACAACTATGGCTACACCTTC. It is translated as CASSIREQFYNYGYTF. V and J are TRBV19 and TRBJ1-2; D ambiguous. V was shortened by 3 bases and J by 2 bases, with 16 bases between the two germline ends. Germline V gene sequence: CDR1 LNHDA, CDR2 SQIVND (reference sequence). The CDR3 runs 16 residues.

The rearrangement links TRBV7-2 to TRBJ2-7; TRBD2 matches 10 bases. V shed 0 bases, J shed 5 bases, and the junction held 4 bases outside the gene matches. CDR1 and CDR2 from the germline V gene are SGHTA and FQGNSA. The CDR3 has 15 amino acids. The CDR3 region has the DNA TGTGCCAGCAGCTTAGCGGCTAGCGGGAGCCACGAGCAGTACTTC. It yields the protein CASSLAASGSHEQYF.

V and J are TRBV18 and TRBJ1-1; the D gene is possibly TRBD1 (5 bases). The CDR3 has 16 residues. Germline V gives CDR1 KGHSH, CDR2 LQKENI. V was cut by 3 bases and J by 5 bases, with 19 bases left in between. CDR3 sequence reads: CASSPGQAVGRTEAFF. CDR3 DNA: TGTGCCAGCTCACCGGGGCAGGCGGTGGGAAGGACTGAAGCTTTCTTT.

This chain links TRBV10-3 with TRBJ1-5; D is unresolved. This CDR3 comprises 14 residues. V lost 2 bases, J lost 1 base, and 6 bases lay in between. CDR1 is ENHRY, CDR2 SYGVKD, per germline. This CDR3 is CAISEGKSNQPQHF. The CDR3 nucleotides read TGTGCCATCAGTGAGGGCAAGAGCAATCAGCCCCAGCATTTT.

There are a few counts of this clone. Different DNA sequences within this sample yield the same CDR3. The V gene is TRBV5-4, the J gene TRBJ1-3; the D is unclear. Germline assignment: CDR1 SGHNT and CDR2 YYREEE (reference sequence). This CDR3 region has 16 residues. V dropped 0 bases and J dropped 0 bases, with 10 bases sitting between them. This chain's CDR3 is CASSLARGFSGNTIYF. For the CDR3, the DNA is TGTGCCAGCAGCTTGGCCCGGGGATTCTCTGGAAACACCATATATTTT.

The chain joins TRBV29-1 to TRBJ2-7, with 7 bases identical to TRBD2. V was clipped by 3 bases and J by 4 bases; unmatched bases: 3. Looked up from germline, CDR1 is SQVTM and CDR2 is ANQGSEA. The CDR3 contains 12 residues. The CDR3 region is CSVEEGGYEQYF. CDR3 in DNA: TGCAGCGTTGAGGAGGGAGGGTACGAGCAGTACTTC.

The chain recombines TRBV19 with TRBJ1-2; no reliable D call. The CDR3 is 11 amino acids. Germline V gene sequence: CDR1 LNHDA, CDR2 SQIVND (reference sequence). V was trimmed by 5 bases and J by 10 bases, leaving 11 bases between them. CDR3 sequence: CASSSVVDYTF. Written as DNA, the CDR3 is TGTGCCAGTAGTTCTGTCGTAGACTACACCTTC.

The chain has TRBV5-1 and TRBJ2-2; weak D call: TRBD1 (5 bases). CDR1 and CDR2 (germline): SGHRS, YFSETQ. The CDR3 is 15 amino acids. Trimming removed 0 bases from V and 0 bases from J, with 6 bases in between. CDR3 sequence reads: CASSLETANTGELFF. CDR3 in DNA: TGCGCCAGCAGCTTGGAGACAGCGAACACCGGGGAGCTGTTTTTT.

The chain links TRBV27 to TRBJ2-7; maybe TRBD2 (6 bases). Germline CDR1 is MNHEY and CDR2 is SMNVEV (reference sequence). The CDR3 spans 14 residues. Trimming removed 3 bases at V and 2 bases at J, with 11 bases between. DNA of the CDR3: TGTGCCAGCAGTTTGACGCGGGGAGCCTACGAGCAGTACTTC. It translates to CASSLTRGAYEQYF.

The chain couples TRBV4-1 to TRBJ1-3, with TRBD1 as a possible D gene (6 bases). Trimming shortened V by 0 bases and J by 4 bases, and 7 bases separated the two germline ends. The germline gives CDR1 MGHRA, CDR2 YSYEKL. This CDR3 has 14 residues. The CDR3 DNA follows: TGCGCCAGCAGCCAAGAAGGGGGAGGAAACACCATATATTTT. This gives the protein CASSQEGGGNTIYF.